One sample yielded the 20 T cell receptor beta chains listed below, sequenced in a study of cytotoxic CD8 clonotypes in ibrutinib-treated CLL. Profiling relied on immunoSEQ multiplex PCR, and the TCRdb table lists in-frame clones only, not all of them. This sample has 110,000 to 150,000 clones, with around 77% found just once. The sample was PBMCs, taken after 12 months of ibrutinib treatment. The receptors were gathered from a human donor with chronic lymphocytic leukemia.

The rearrangement uses TRBV7-2 and TRBJ1-1; D call uncertain. Per the germline V gene, CDR1 is SGHTA and CDR2 is FQGNSA. V lost 1 base and J lost 1, with 4 bases in between. This CDR3 comprises 13 residues. Here the CDR3 DNA reads TGTGCCAGCAGCTTAGACAAGAACACTGAAGCTTTCTTT. Translating gives CASSLDKNTEAFF.

This chain connects TRBV18 to TRBJ2-5, with D perhaps TRBD2 (5 bases). Trimming took 5 bases from V and 5 from J, leaving 6 bases between them. Germline-derived CDR1 and CDR2 are KGHSH and LQKENI. The CDR3 totals 11 residues. The CDR3 bases are TGTGCCAGCTCATCGGGGGAGACCCAGTACTTC. Translated, it gives CASSSGETQYF.

The chain has TRBV23-1 and TRBJ1-1; possible D gene TRBD1, 5 bases. TRBV23-1 is designated an ORF whose function remains uncertain. The V end was cut by 2 bases, the J end by 4 bases, with 14 bases between. The CDR3 totals 15 residues. The CDR3 loop is CASSQVPGERTEAFF. For the CDR3, the DNA is TGCGCCAGCAGTCAAGTACCGGGGGAGCGCACTGAAGCTTTCTTT.

The rearrangement links TRBV28 to TRBJ1-1, with TRBD1 as a possible D gene (5 bases). The CDR3 totals 15 residues. V was cut by 4 bases and J by 0 bases, with 12 bases left in between. The germline V gene encodes CDR1 MDHEN and CDR2 SYDVKM. The CDR3 region is CASSSRTPMNTEAFF. The CDR3 DNA is TGTGCCAGCAGTTCTAGGACACCTATGAACACTGAAGCTTTCTTT.

J is TRBJ1-2 and V is TRBV29-1; no definite D call. In germline, CDR1 is SQVTM, CDR2 ANQGSEA. The CDR3 has 11 amino acids. V was pared by 7 bases and J by 8 bases, with 14 bases between. The CDR3 loop is CSAMGLGGYTF. In DNA, the CDR3 is TGCAGCGCCATGGGCCTGGGAGGCTACACCTTC.

This clone appeared a single time. The chain carries TRBV5-1 and TRBJ2-1, with 7 bases fitting TRBD2. The CDR3 is made up of 13 amino acids. V shed 4 bases and J 4 bases; nucleotides not matched to a gene: 2. Germline V lookup: CDR1 SGHRS, CDR2 YFSETQ. CDR3 loop: CASSKAGYNEQFF. CDR3 DNA: TGCGCCAGCAGCAAAGCGGGGTACAATGAGCAGTTCTTC.

V gene TRBV23-1 combines with J gene TRBJ1-5; 7 nucleotides match TRBD1. TRBV23-1 is filed as an ORF, its function uncertain. The CDR3 totals 17 residues. The J segment lost 9 bases and the V segment lost 3 bases, leaving 17 bases of the junction unmatched. CDR3 nucleotide sequence: TGCGCCAGCAGTCACCCCCAGGGGGTGGTTAATGATGGGCCCCAGCATTTT. This codes for CASSHPQGVVNDGPQHF.

The rearrangement links TRBV7-6 to TRBJ2-5; tentatively, D is TRBD1 (6 bases). Germline V gene lookup returns CDR1 SGHVS and CDR2 FNYEAQ. The CDR3 contains 15 residues. V lost 0 bases, J lost 5 bases, and 13 bases lay in between. CDR3: CASSLALNREETQYF. The CDR3 DNA is TGTGCCAGCAGCTTAGCGCTAAACAGGGAGGAGACCCAGTACTTC. The full variable domain, with the rest looked up from reference TRBV7-6 and TRBJ2-5, is GAGVSQSPRYKVTKRGQDVALRCDPISGHVSLYWYRQALGQGPEFLTYFNYEAQQDKSGLPNDRFSAERPEGSISTLTIQRTEQRDSAMYRCASSLALNREETQYFGPGTRLLVL.

The chain carries TRBV21-1 and TRBJ2-7; no DNA check was done on the table's D call, TRBD1. TRBV21-1 has pseudogene status. This CDR3 is built from 15 residues. CDR3 sequence: CASSKMAGNSYEQYF. CDR3 nucleotides: TGTGCCAGCAGCAAAATGGCAGGGAACTCCTACGAGCAGTACTTC.

V and J are TRBV25-1 and TRBJ2-1; no firm D call. Per germline, CDR1 MGHDK and CDR2 SYGVNS. The CDR3 consists of 13 residues. V was shortened by 4 bases and J by 5 bases, with 9 bases between the two germline ends. Written as DNA, the CDR3 is TGTGCCAGCAGTGCCATCAGTGACAATGAGCAGTTCTTC. Protein sequence: CASSAISDNEQFF.

In this sample, this clone turned up once. The V call is TRBV7-3, the J call TRBJ2-7, with 7 bases fitting TRBD2. This CDR3 comprises 14 residues. The V gene's germline CDR1 is SGHTA and CDR2 FQGTGA. Germline trimming cut 8 bases from V and 7 bases from J; bases unmatched to any gene: 14. CDR3 sequence (DNA): TGTGCCAGCGGGGCGGGAGATTCCCCCGGGGAGCAGTACTTC. Translation: CASGAGDSPGEQYF.

The V gene is TRBV5-1, the J gene TRBJ1-3; 7 bases are a match to TRBD1. The CDR3 is made up of 16 amino acids. The trim removed 0 bases at V and 0 bases at J, leaving 3 bases unmatched. Germline V gene sequence: CDR1 SGHRS, CDR2 YFSETQ. The CDR3 DNA is TGCGCCAGCAGCTTGGAACAGGGGATCTCTGGAAACACCATATATTTT. It encodes CASSLEQGISGNTIYF.

The chain employs TRBV7-6 and TRBJ1-1, with D maybe TRBD1 (6 bases). V lost 5 bases to trimming and J lost 1 base, with 14 bases between them. The CDR3 sequence is 15 residues long. Germline CDR1 SGHVS, CDR2 FNYEAQ. In nucleotides, the CDR3 is TGTGCCAGCAGCCAGACGGACAGTCCGAACACTGAAGCTTTCTTT. Its translation is CASSQTDSPNTEAFF.

This chain links TRBV19 with TRBJ1-2; D perhaps matches TRBD1 (6 bases). Germline CDR1 LNHDA, CDR2 SQIVND (reference sequence). V gave up 2 bases and J gave up 3 bases, with 13 bases separating them. This CDR3 has 15 residues. The chain's CDR3 is CASSIQGRTHYGYTF. The CDR3 nucleotides read TGTGCCAGTAGTATACAGGGGCGAACCCACTATGGCTACACCTTC.

The gene calls are TRBV10-3 and TRBJ1-2; 8 nucleotides align to TRBD1. Per germline, CDR1 ENHRY and CDR2 SYGVKD. The CDR3 length is 14 residues. V trimming: 10 bases; J trimming: 1 base; junction bases outside the gene matches: 8. The chain's CDR3 is CATQPTGGNYGYTF. DNA of the CDR3: TGTGCCACGCAACCTACAGGGGGTAACTATGGCTACACCTTC.

There are a few counts of this clone. The V and J genes are TRBV28 and TRBJ1-6; D unresolved. CDR1 is MDHEN and CDR2 is SYDVKM in the germline V gene. This CDR3 is built from 16 residues. The V end lost 3 bases, the J end lost 8 bases, and 17 bases lay between the germline ends. In DNA form, the CDR3 reads TGTGCCAGCAGTTTCCTGAGCAGCGATTTCTATTCACCCCTCCACTTT. Translated: CASSFLSSDFYSPLHF.

This clone was counted a few times. The chain employs TRBV15 and TRBJ1-6, with D uncertain. Germline CDR1 reads LNHNV; CDR2 reads YYDKDF (reference sequence). V was pared by 0 bases and J by 9 bases, with 9 bases between. The CDR3 sequence is 14 residues long. CDR3 nucleotide sequence: TGTGCCACCAGCAGAGATCCTGAAAGTTCACCCCTCCACTTT. Translation gives CATSRDPESSPLHF.

The chain uses TRBV28 and TRBJ2-3; D gene unclear. This CDR3 is 11 amino acids long. Germline V gene sequence: CDR1 MDHEN, CDR2 SYDVKM. V was shortened by 6 bases and J by 8 bases, with 9 bases between the two germline ends. CDR3 amino acids: CASSRVPTQYF. The CDR3 DNA sequence: TGTGCCAGCAGCAGAGTCCCTACGCAGTATTTT.

The V call is TRBV2, the J call TRBJ2-1; 11 nucleotides agree with TRBD1. The CDR3 sequence is 15 residues long. After removal of 6 bases from V and 4 bases from J, the junction contained 5 bases not matched to a gene. Germline loops: CDR1 SNHLY, CDR2 FYNNEI. The chain's CDR3 is CASSRTGGVYNEQFF. The CDR3, as DNA: TGTGCCAGCAGCCGGACAGGGGGCGTTTACAATGAGCAGTTCTTC.

This chain uses TRBV9 with TRBJ2-7, with D possibly matching TRBD1 (6 bases). Deletions cut 0 bases from V and 5 bases from J, with 21 bases between. This CDR3 comprises 17 residues. The germline V gene encodes CDR1 SGDLS and CDR2 YYNGEE. The CDR3 coding sequence is TGTGCCAGCAGCGTAGAGGGAATGGGCACAGGGCAGGACGAGCAGTACTTC. It specifies CASSVEGMGTGQDEQYF.